This T cell receptor (beta chain) was captured by sequencing in a study of cytomegalovirus exposure and HLA in healthy donors. The germline CDR1 and CDR2 sequences are LGHNA and YNFKEQ. The CDR3 spans 12 residues. Between the trimmed V and J ends, which lost 0 bases and 9 bases, there was a span of 6 bases. Concerning this clone itself: Its antigen is still unknown.

Study results and caveats: HLA alleles showed associations with around 15,000 TCR beta sequences in a later analysis, at a 0.05 false discovery rate. Later analysis showed TCR association rates varying by HLA locus, highest for DRB1 and lowest for HLA-C.

PCR used 60 Vbeta primers and 13 Jbeta primers. The method was immunoSEQ multiplex PCR; TCRdb's version includes in-frame clones alone and lacks a portion of them. Of about 200,000 clones in the sample, roughly four fifths were seen once. This TCR was recovered from a boy younger than 10 in good health and CMV-seronegative. This chain connects TRBV4-2 to TRBJ1-5; no clear D. Sequenced material: PBMCs. The CDR3 sequence: CASSQDGGPQHF. The CDR3 DNA sequence: TGTGCCAGCAGCCAAGATGGAGGGCCCCAGCATTTT.